The source of this TCR beta chain is a study of T cell changes during pregnancy in multiple sclerosis. Profiling relied on immunoSEQ multiplex PCR, and the TCRdb table lists in-frame clones only, not all of them. The top ten clones hold over 0.25% of a sample with approximately 69,000 clones, roughly 91% of them seen once. Trimming cost V 3 bases and J 0 bases; bases outside gene matches: 4. The CDR3 spans 15 residues. Germline CDR1 reads KGHSH; CDR2 reads LQKENI. The source was CD4+ T cells from peripheral blood mononuclear cells, collected in the third trimester of pregnancy. The V call is TRBV18, the J call TRBJ1-1; 7 bases fit TRBD1. The TCR comes from a female donor in good health, enrolled as a control in a pregnancy study. CDR3 region: CASSPAGTVNTEAFF. The CDR3, as DNA: TGTGCCAGCTCACCCGCCGGGACAGTGAACACTGAAGCTTTCTTT.